The 13 T cell receptor beta chains below all came from one sample that was sequenced in a study of blood T cell repertoires in COVID-19. TCRdb's table, derived via immunoSEQ multiplex PCR, lists solely in-frame clones and lacks some. The sample carries about 230,000 clones, around 83% recorded once. Sequencing was done on a sample of peripheral blood. The origin of the receptors is a woman aged 45 to 65 with acute or convalescent COVID-19.

Remarks on this clone: This sample also contains other DNA sequences that code for the same CDR3. The rearrangement joins TRBV27 to TRBJ2-3; 8 nucleotides match TRBD2. The germline CDR1 and CDR2 sequences are MNHEY and SMNVEV (reference sequence). The CDR3 has 14 residues. V was clipped by 6 bases and J by 0 bases; unmatched bases: 2. CDR3 in amino acids: CASSGGASTDTQYF. CDR3 in DNA: TGTGCCAGCAGCGGGGGGGCTAGCACAGATACGCAGTATTTT.

The chain combines TRBV7-2 with TRBJ2-3; maybe TRBD1 (6 bases). The CDR3 totals 14 residues. The germline CDR1 and CDR2 sequences are SGHTA and FQGNSA. V lost 5 bases and J lost 4, with 13 bases in between. CDR3 nucleotides: TGTGCCAGCAGCCCCGACGGACAGCCAGATACGCAGTATTTT. This gives the protein CASSPDGQPDTQYF.

J is TRBJ2-7 and V is TRBV6-2 or TRBV6-3; the match to TRBD2 covers 8 bases. Germline values: CDR1 MNHEY, CDR2 SVGEGT. V trimming: 2 bases; J trimming: 6 bases; junction bases outside the gene matches: 12. The CDR3 is 16 amino acids. In DNA form, the CDR3 reads TGTGCCAGCAGTTACGGCGGGGGGACTGCCCGGGGCGAGCAGTACTTC. Protein sequence: CASSYGGGTARGEQYF.

The chain is built from TRBV30 and TRBJ2-7; tentative D call: TRBD1 (6 bases). Trimming removed 2 bases at V and 5 bases at J, with 16 bases between. This CDR3 has 14 residues. Germline V lookup: CDR1 GTSNPN, CDR2 SVGIG (reference sequence). CDR3 DNA sequence: TGTGCCTGGAGTTATTTGCAGGGGTTCAACGAGCAGTACTTC. As protein: CAWSYLQGFNEQYF.

This clone was seen a single time. The genes are TRBV4-1 and TRBJ2-7, with D unresolved. Germline values: CDR1 MGHRA, CDR2 YSYEKL. The CDR3 contains 14 residues. The V end lost 2 bases, the J end lost 5 bases, and 13 bases lay between the germline ends. The CDR3: CASSQSNSLDEQYF. The CDR3 nucleotides are TGCGCCAGCAGCCAATCCAACAGTCTGGACGAGCAGTACTTC.

The V call is TRBV6-6, the J call TRBJ1-1; TRBD1 agrees at 8 bases. V lost 7 bases and J lost 5; bases outside the gene matches: 12. This CDR3 is built from 15 residues. CDR1 is MNHNY and CDR2 is SVGAGI in the germline V gene (reference sequence). The CDR3: CASTQGQGARTEAFF. CDR3 coding DNA: TGTGCCAGCACACAGGGGCAGGGGGCTCGGACTGAAGCTTTCTTT.

This clone came up once. The gene calls are TRBV7-9 and TRBJ1-1; D is uncertain. The length of the CDR3 is 11 residues. V was cut by 5 bases and J by 11 bases, with 12 bases left in between. Looked up from germline, CDR1 is SEHNR and CDR2 is FQNEAQ (reference sequence). The CDR3 DNA sequence: TGTGCCAGCAGCCCCGAGCGGCGGGCTTTCTTT. It yields the protein CASSPERRAFF. Looking up the rest from reference TRBV7-9 and TRBJ1-1 gives the full variable domain: DTGVSQNPRHKITKRGQNVTFRCDPISEHNRLYWYRQTLGQGPEFLTYFQNEAQLEKSRLLSDRFSAERPKGSFSTLEIQRTEQGDSAMYLCASSPERRAFFGQGTRLTVV.

The rearrangement links TRBV14 to TRBJ2-7; 7 bases are shared with TRBD1. Germline V gives CDR1 SGHDN, CDR2 FVKESK. The CDR3 sequence is 16 residues long. Unmatched junction bases numbered 10, after V lost 4 bases and J lost 1 base. DNA of the CDR3: TGTGCCAGCAGCCGCTTGCCGGGACAGATTTCCTACGAGCAGTACTTC. Translation: CASSRLPGQISYEQYF.

The V call is TRBV3-1 (or the pseudogene TRBV3-2), the J call TRBJ2-5; tentatively, D is TRBD2 (6 bases). Germline V gene sequence: CDR1 LGHDT, CDR2 YNNKEL (reference sequence). Trimming shortened V by 4 bases and J by 7 bases, and 16 bases separated the two germline ends. This CDR3 has 14 amino acids. CDR3: CASSLPSGLGTQYF. CDR3 nucleotide sequence: TGTGCCAGCAGCCTCCCCAGCGGGCTGGGGACCCAGTACTTC.

V and J are TRBV19 and TRBJ1-3, with D perhaps TRBD1 (5 bases). CDR1 and CDR2 from the germline V gene are LNHDA and SQIVND (reference sequence). V was clipped by 4 bases and J by 0 bases, with 25 bases between them. The CDR3 is made up of 20 amino acids. The CDR3 region has the DNA TGTGCCAGTAGTAGTAGGAAGGGTACGCGGGGGACGACCTCTGGAAACACCATATATTTT. Translating it yields CASSSRKGTRGTTSGNTIYF.

V usage is TRBV6-2 or TRBV6-3 and J usage is TRBJ2-2; D not resolved. There are 13 residues in the CDR3. V shed 6 bases and J shed 5 bases, with 10 bases lying between them. Germline V lookup: CDR1 MNHEY, CDR2 SVGEGT. The CDR3 nucleotides read TGTGCCAGCAGCCAGCAAGAGACCGGGGAGCTGTTTTTT. It is translated as CASSQQETGELFF.

The chain is built from TRBV7-8 and TRBJ2-3; 9 bases align to TRBD2. The CDR3 runs 17 residues. CDR1 is SGHVS, CDR2 FQNEAQ, per germline. V was clipped by 4 bases and J by 4 bases; unmatched bases: 12. CDR3 in DNA: TGTGCCAGCAGCTCTAAGAGGGTAGCGGGAGAGGCAGATACGCAGTATTTT. Its translation is CASSSKRVAGEADTQYF.

The CDR3 DNA reads TGTGCCAGCAGTGAACGCTCGGGGTTAACTAATGAAAAACTGTTTTTT. Amino acids: CASSERSGLTNEKLFF. The V gene is TRBV25-1, the J gene TRBJ1-4; D gene uncertain. The CDR3 has 16 residues. CDR1 is MGHDK, CDR2 SYGVNS, per germline. With 2 bases removed from V and 1 base from J, the gap between germline ends came to 11 bases.